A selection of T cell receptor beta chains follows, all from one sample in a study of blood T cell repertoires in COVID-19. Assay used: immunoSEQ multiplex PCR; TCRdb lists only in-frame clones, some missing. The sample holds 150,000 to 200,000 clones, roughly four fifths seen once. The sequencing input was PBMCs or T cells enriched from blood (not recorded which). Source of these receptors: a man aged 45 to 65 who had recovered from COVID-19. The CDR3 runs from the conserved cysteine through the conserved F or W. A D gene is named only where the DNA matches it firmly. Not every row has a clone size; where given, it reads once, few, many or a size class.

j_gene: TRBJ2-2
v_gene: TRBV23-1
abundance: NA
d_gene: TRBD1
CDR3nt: TGCGCCAGCAGTCAATCGAATCTGACAGGGGAGAACACCGGGGAGCTGTTTTTT
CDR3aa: CASSQSNLTGENTGELFF

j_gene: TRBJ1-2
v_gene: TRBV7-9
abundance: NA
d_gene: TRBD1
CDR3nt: TGTGCCAGCAGCTCACGACAGGGTAACTATGGCTACACCTTC
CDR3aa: CASSSRQGNYGYTF

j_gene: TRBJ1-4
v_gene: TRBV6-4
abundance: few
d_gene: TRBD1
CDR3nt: TGTGCCAGCAGTGACTTGGGGCAGGGGGCTGAAAAACTGTTTTTT
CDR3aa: CASSDLGQGAEKLFF

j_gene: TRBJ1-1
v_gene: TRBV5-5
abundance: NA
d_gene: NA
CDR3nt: TGTGCCAGCAGCTTGGGGATTCAGCGTGAAGCTTTCTTT
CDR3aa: CASSLGIQREAFF

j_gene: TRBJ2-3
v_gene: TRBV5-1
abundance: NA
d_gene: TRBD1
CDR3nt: TGCGCCAGCAGCTTTGGCGGGACAGGGATCGCAGATACGCAGTATTTT
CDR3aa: CASSFGGTGIADTQYF

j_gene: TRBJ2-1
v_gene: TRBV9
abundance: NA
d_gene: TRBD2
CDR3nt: TGTGCCAGCAGCGCCCCCCTAGCGGGGGGTTCCTTGGAGCAGTTCTTC
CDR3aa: CASSAPLAGGSLEQFF

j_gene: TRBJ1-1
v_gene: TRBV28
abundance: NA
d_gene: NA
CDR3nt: TGTGCCAGCAGCACAAACACTGAAGCTTTCTTT
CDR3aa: CASSTNTEAFF

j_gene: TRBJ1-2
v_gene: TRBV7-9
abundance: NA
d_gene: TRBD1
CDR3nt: TGTGCCAGCAGCTTTGGGACAGAATATGGCTACACCTTC
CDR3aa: CASSFGTEYGYTF

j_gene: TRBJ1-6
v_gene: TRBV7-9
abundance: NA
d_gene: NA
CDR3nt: TGTGCCAGCCCAGTGGGGAGCTCCTATAATTCACCCCTCCACTTT
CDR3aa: CASPVGSSYNSPLHF

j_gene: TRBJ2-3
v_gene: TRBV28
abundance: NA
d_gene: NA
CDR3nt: TGTGCCAGCAGTTTAGCGTCAGATACGCAGTATTTT
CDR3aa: CASSLASDTQYF

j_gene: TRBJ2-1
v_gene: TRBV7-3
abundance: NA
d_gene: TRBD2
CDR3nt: TGTGCCAGCAGCTCCTTAGCGGGAGTACGAGCGGGTGAGCAGTTCTTC
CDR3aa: CASSSLAGVRAGEQFF

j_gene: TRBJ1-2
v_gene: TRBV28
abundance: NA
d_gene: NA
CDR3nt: TGTGCCAGCAGTTTCCCCCTGATCAGCTATGGCTACACCTTC
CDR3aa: CASSFPLISYGYTF

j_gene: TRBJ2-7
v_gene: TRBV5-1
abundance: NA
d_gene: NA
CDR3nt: TGCGCCAGCAGCTTGGGCAGGCGTGACTACGAGCAGTACTTC
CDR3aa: CASSLGRRDYEQYF

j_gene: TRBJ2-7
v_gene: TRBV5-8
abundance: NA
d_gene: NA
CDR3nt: TGTGCCAGCAGACCAAGGCGGCAGCTAGACGAGCAGTACTTC
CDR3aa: CASRPRRQLDEQYF

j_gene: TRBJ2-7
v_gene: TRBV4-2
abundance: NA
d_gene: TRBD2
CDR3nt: TGTGCCAGCAGCCAAGGGAAGAGCGGGGGTGCCTACGAGCAGTACTTC
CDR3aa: CASSQGKSGGAYEQYF

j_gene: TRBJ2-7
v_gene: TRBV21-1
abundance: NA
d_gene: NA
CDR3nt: TGTGCCAGCAGCACCCAGGCTGGAAGACACGAGCAGTACTTC
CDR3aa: CASSTQAGRHEQYF

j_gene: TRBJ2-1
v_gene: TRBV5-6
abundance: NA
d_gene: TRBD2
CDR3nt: TGTGCCAGCAGCCTATCTGGGACTAGCGGGGGTGAGCAGTTCTTC
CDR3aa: CASSLSGTSGGEQFF

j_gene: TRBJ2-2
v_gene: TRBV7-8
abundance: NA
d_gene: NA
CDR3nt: TGTGCCAGCAGCTTATATCCAGGGGTCCAACACACCGGGGAGCTGTTTTTT
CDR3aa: CASSLYPGVQHTGELFF

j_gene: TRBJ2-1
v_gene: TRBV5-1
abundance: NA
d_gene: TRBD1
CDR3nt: TGCGCCAGCAGCTTCCAGGGGGCAAGCTACAATGAGCAGTTCTTC
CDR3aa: CASSFQGASYNEQFF

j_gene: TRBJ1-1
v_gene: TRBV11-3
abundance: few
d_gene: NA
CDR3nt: TGTGCCAGCAGCCAGTGGAGCAACACTGAAGCTTTCTTT
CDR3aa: CASSQWSNTEAFF

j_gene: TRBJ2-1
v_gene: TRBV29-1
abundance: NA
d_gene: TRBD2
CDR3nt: TGCAGCGTTGTATCCCCTAGCGGGGCCAATGAGCAGTTCTTC
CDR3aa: CSVVSPSGANEQFF

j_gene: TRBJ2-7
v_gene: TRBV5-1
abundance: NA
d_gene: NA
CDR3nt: TGCGCCAGCAGCTCCGGGGTCTCCTACGAGCAGTACTTC
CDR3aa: CASSSGVSYEQYF

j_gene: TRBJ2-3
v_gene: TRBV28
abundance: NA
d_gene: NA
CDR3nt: TGTGCCAGCAGTCTCTCGGGCGGGGGCACAGATACGCAGTATTTT
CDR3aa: CASSLSGGGTDTQYF

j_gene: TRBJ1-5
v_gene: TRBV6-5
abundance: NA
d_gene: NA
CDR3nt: TGTGCCAGCAGACCAGAAAAATATAGCAATCAGCCCCAGCATTTT
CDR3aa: CASRPEKYSNQPQHF

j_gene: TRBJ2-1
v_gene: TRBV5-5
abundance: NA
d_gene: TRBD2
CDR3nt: TGTGCCAGCAGCTCGGGACTAGCGGGAAGTGAGCAGTTCTTC
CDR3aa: CASSSGLAGSEQFF

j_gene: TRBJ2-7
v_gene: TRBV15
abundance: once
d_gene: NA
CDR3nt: TGTGCCCCGACTGCCTACGAGCAGTACTTC
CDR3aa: CAPTAYEQYF

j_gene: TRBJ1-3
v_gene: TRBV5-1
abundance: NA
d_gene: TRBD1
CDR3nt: TGCGCCAGCAGCCCGGGACAGGTGGTGGTTGGTGGAAACACCATATATTTT
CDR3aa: CASSPGQVVVGGNTIYF

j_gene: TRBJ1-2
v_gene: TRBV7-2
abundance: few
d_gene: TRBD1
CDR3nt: TGTGCCAGCAGCTTGCAACAGAACCCGACGACAGGGAACTATGGCTACACCTTC
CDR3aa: CASSLQQNPTTGNYGYTF

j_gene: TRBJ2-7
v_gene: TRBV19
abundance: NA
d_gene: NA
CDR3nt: TGTGCCAGTAGTACCGGGAGGGGGCCCTACGAGCAGTACTTC
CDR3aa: CASSTGRGPYEQYF

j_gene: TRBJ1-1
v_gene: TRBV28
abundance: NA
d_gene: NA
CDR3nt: TGTGCCAGCAGTTCCTACACTGAAGCTTTCTTT
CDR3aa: CASSSYTEAFF

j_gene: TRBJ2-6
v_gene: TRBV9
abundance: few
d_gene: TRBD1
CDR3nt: TGTGCCAGCAGCGCGTGGGATCGGACAGGGGGGCACTCTGGGGCCAACGTCCTGACTTTC
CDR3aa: CASSAWDRTGGHSGANVLTF

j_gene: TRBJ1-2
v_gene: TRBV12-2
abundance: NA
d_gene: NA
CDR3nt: TGTGCAAGTCGCTTAAATGCGGGGGGCTACACCTTC
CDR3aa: CASRLNAGGYTF